These 19 T cell receptor beta chains were all obtained from the same sample, sequenced in a study of Ad26.COV2.S vaccination and SARS-CoV-2 variants. Sequencing used immunoSEQ multiplex PCR; TCRdb keeps in-frame clones, though not all of them. The sample has 300,000 to 400,000 clones; 85% are singletons. Treatment specified: around 19 received Ad26.COV2.S at low or high dose, single or two shots; 5 received placebo; per-sample allocation not given. It was on day 63 after the first vaccine or placebo injection that samples were taken. The specimen comprised peripheral blood, sampled in a trial of Ad26.COV2.S vaccine versus placebo. These receptors all stem from a person between 18 and 60 years old who received the Ad26.COV2.S COVID-19 vaccine or a placebo.

The chain carries TRBV7-2 and TRBJ1-5; 11 bases line up with TRBD1. This CDR3 spans 17 amino acids. Germline CDR1 reads SGHTA; CDR2 reads FQGNSA. V shed 3 bases and J 4 bases; nucleotides not matched to a gene: 8. The DNA for the CDR3 is TGTGCCAGCAGCTTCGGTGGACAGGGGGCAAATAATCAGCCCCAGCATTTT. This gives the protein CASSFGGQGANNQPQHF.

The rearrangement joins TRBV5-1 to TRBJ2-1; 9 nucleotides align to TRBD1. V was clipped by 4 bases and J by 6 bases; unmatched bases: 5. The CDR3 runs 14 residues. The germline V gene encodes CDR1 SGHRS and CDR2 YFSETQ. CDR3 protein: CASSTGTGRNEQFF. As DNA, the CDR3 is TGCGCCAGCAGCACCGGGACAGGGCGCAATGAGCAGTTCTTC.

The rearrangement uses TRBV6-6 and TRBJ1-5; D gene uncertain. The V end lost 2 bases, the J end lost 2 bases, and 13 bases lay between the germline ends. The V gene's germline CDR1 is MNHNY and CDR2 SVGAGI (reference sequence). This CDR3 contains 16 residues. CDR3 DNA sequence: TGTGCCAGCAGTTACCCGCTTTCGTCAGGCAATCAGCCCCAGCATTTT. It encodes CASSYPLSSGNQPQHF.

V usage is TRBV11-3 and J usage is TRBJ2-3, with 11 positions matching TRBD1. Germline V gives CDR1 SGHNT, CDR2 YENEEA. The V gene end was trimmed by 5 bases and the J gene end by 5 bases; junction bases not matched to a gene: 6. CDR3 length: 15 residues. CDR3 coding DNA: TGTGCCAGCAGCGTAGGACAGGGGGCGGGAGATACGCAGTATTTT. This codes for CASSVGQGAGDTQYF.

The rearrangement uses TRBV10-1 and TRBJ2-2; D unclear. CDR3 length equals 13 residues. V was pared by 4 bases and J by 2 bases, with 5 bases between. Germline CDR1 WNHNN, CDR2 SYGVQD (reference sequence). CDR3: CASSATNTGELFF. CDR3 bases: TGCGCCAGCAGTGCAACCAACACCGGGGAGCTGTTTTTT.

This chain connects TRBV15 to TRBJ2-1, with TRBD2 matching 9 bases. The V segment lost 2 bases and the J segment 9 bases; nucleotides outside the gene matches: 17. The CDR3 loop spans 18 amino acids. The germline V gene encodes CDR1 LNHNV and CDR2 YYDKDF (reference sequence). The CDR3 loop reads CATSRRTRTGGRAVEQFF. In DNA, the CDR3 is TGTGCCACCAGCAGACGAACCCGGACGGGCGGGAGGGCGGTTGAGCAGTTCTTC. The full variable domain, rest sourced from reference TRBV15 and TRBJ2-1, is DAMVIQNPRYQVTQFGKPVTLSCSQTLNHNVMYWYQQKSSQAPKLLFHYYDKDFNNEADTPDNFQSRRPNTSFCFLDIRSPGLGDTAMYLCATSRRTRTGGRAVEQFFGPGTRLTVL.

The V and J genes are TRBV4-3 and TRBJ2-3; D is uncertain. The CDR3 runs to 14 residues. Trimming stripped 0 bases from V and 7 bases from J, with 11 bases between. Germline CDR1 and CDR2: LGHNA and YSLEER. The CDR3 DNA reads as TGCGCCAGCAGCCAAGACCCGACCCAAAATACGCAGTATTTT. This sequence encodes CASSQDPTQNTQYF.

The chain has TRBV10-3 and TRBJ2-5, with 7 bases aligning to TRBD1. Germline V CDR1 and CDR2: ENHRY, SYGVKD. The CDR3 runs 12 residues. The V and J ends lost 5 bases and 5 bases, in that order; junction bases with no gene match: 2. This CDR3 reads CAISTGVETQYF. The CDR3 bases are TGTGCCATCAGTACAGGGGTGGAGACCCAGTACTTC.

The chain couples TRBV5-4 to TRBJ2-7; 7 nucleotides align to TRBD2. Germline V CDR1 and CDR2: SGHNT, YYREEE (reference sequence). The CDR3 has 13 residues. Unmatched junction bases numbered 4, after V lost 4 bases and J lost 3 bases. In DNA form, the CDR3 reads TGTGCCAGCAGCCCCACGGGGGGCTACGAGCAGTACTTC. Encoded protein: CASSPTGGYEQYF.

The chain joins TRBV30 to TRBJ1-2; no clear D. The CDR3 has 14 amino acids. The V end was cut by 2 bases, the J end by 2 bases, with 12 bases between. Germline V gives CDR1 GTSNPN, CDR2 SVGIG (reference sequence). In DNA form, the CDR3 reads TGTGCCTGGAGTCGGCAGATAACAAACTATGGCTACACCTTC. It codes for CAWSRQITNYGYTF. Looking up the rest from reference TRBV30 and TRBJ1-2 gives the full variable domain: SQTIHQWPATLVQPVGSPLSLECTVEGTSNPNLYWYRQAAGRGLQLLFYSVGIGQISSEVPQNLSASRPQDRQFILSSKKLLLSDSGFYLCAWSRQITNYGYTFGSGTRLTVV.

This chain connects TRBV18 to TRBJ2-3; D remains unclear. The CDR3 has 16 residues. Trimming stripped 3 bases from V and 7 bases from J, with 20 bases between. Looked up from germline, CDR1 is KGHSH and CDR2 is LQKENI. CDR3 nucleotide sequence: TGTGCCAGCTCACCGTCCTTAGGCCAATCTCGAAATACGCAGTATTTT. Its protein is CASSPSLGQSRNTQYF.

This rearrangement joins TRBV5-4 to TRBJ1-3; possible D gene TRBD1, 6 bases. The germline V gene encodes CDR1 SGHNT and CDR2 YYREEE (reference sequence). CDR3 length equals 15 residues. V shed 0 bases and J shed 0 bases, with 7 bases lying between them. The CDR3 region has the DNA TGTGCCAGCAGCTTGGAGGGGGGCTCTGGAAACACCATATATTTT. Its translation: CASSLEGGSGNTIYF.

The chain joins TRBV5-4 to TRBJ2-1; tentative D call: TRBD2 (7 bases). Germline-derived CDR1 and CDR2 are SGHNT and YYREEE (reference sequence). V lost 4 bases to trimming and J lost 6 bases, with 17 bases between them. CDR3 length equals 15 residues. CDR3 amino acids: CASSPDGGAGNEQFF. CDR3 bases: TGTGCCAGCAGCCCAGATGGGGGGGCCGGCAATGAGCAGTTCTTC.

The chain combines TRBV30 with TRBJ2-2, with D possibly matching TRBD1 (6 bases). Trimming cost V 7 bases and J 2 bases, with 14 bases left between them. The CDR3 is 14 residues long. Germline assignment: CDR1 GTSNPN and CDR2 SVGIG (reference sequence). CDR3 region: CASDPGQNTGELFF. The CDR3 nucleotides are TGTGCCTCCGACCCGGGACAAAACACCGGGGAGCTGTTTTTT.

V is TRBV29-1 and J is TRBJ2-3; D remains unclear. The V and J ends lost 7 bases and 12 bases respectively, with 8 bases between them. CDR1 is SQVTM and CDR2 is ANQGSEA in the germline V gene. The CDR3 runs to 8 residues. Here the CDR3 reads CSAGGQYF. The CDR3 DNA follows: TGCAGCGCCGGCGGACAGTATTTT.

This chain links TRBV15 with TRBJ1-4; D is ambiguous. Deletions cut 1 base from V and 0 bases from J, with 9 bases between. CDR3 length: 16 amino acids. CDR1 and CDR2 from the germline V gene are LNHNV and YYDKDF (reference sequence). The CDR3 DNA follows: TGTGCCACCAGCAGAGGGAGCAGCGCAACTAATGAAAAACTGTTTTTT. Translating gives CATSRGSSATNEKLFF.

The rearrangement uses TRBV2 and TRBJ1-2; no clear D gene. Germline V lookup: CDR1 SNHLY, CDR2 FYNNEI. Between the trimmed V and J ends, which lost 10 bases and 5 bases, there was a span of 17 bases. This CDR3 comprises 13 residues. The DNA of the CDR3 is TGTGCCAACTCGACCGTCCTAACATATGGCTACACCTTC. Residues: CANSTVLTYGYTF.

The chain couples TRBV4-3 to TRBJ2-1; 7 nucleotides align to TRBD1. Germline V lookup: CDR1 LGHNA, CDR2 YSLEER. This CDR3 has 16 residues. V lost 4 bases and J lost 3; bases outside the gene matches: 9. Written as DNA, the CDR3 is TGCGCCAGCAGCCCGTATTACCGGGACAGCTACAATGAGCAGTTCTTC. Protein sequence: CASSPYYRDSYNEQFF.

The CDR3: CASSYQDSYNEQFF. The CDR3, as DNA: TGTGCCAGCAGTTACCAGGACTCCTACAATGAGCAGTTCTTC. The J gene is TRBJ2-1, the V gene TRBV6-5; D unresolved. The CDR3 runs to 14 residues. Between the trimmed V and J ends, which lost 2 bases and 0 bases, there was a span of 5 bases. The germline gives CDR1 MNHEY, CDR2 SVGAGI.